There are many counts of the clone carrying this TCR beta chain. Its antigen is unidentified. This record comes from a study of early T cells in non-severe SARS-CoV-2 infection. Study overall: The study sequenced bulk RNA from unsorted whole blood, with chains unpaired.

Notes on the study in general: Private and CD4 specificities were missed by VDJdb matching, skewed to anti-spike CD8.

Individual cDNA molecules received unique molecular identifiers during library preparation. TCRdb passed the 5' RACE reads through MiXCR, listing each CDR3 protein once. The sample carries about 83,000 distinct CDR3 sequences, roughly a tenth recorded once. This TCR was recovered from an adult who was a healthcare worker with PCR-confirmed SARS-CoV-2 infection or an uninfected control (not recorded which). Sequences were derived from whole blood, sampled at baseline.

The chain's CDR3 is CASSWQGPNTGELFF. CDR3 nucleotides: TGTGCCAGCAGCTGGCAGGGCCCGAACACCGGGGAGCTGTTTTTT. The V and J genes are TRBV5-6 and TRBJ2-2, with a tentative D call TRBD1 (5 bases). The CDR3 length is 15 residues. The germline V gene has CDR1 SGHDT and CDR2 YYEEEE. Trimming shortened V by 3 bases and J by 0 bases, and 9 bases separated the two germline ends.